What follows are 18 T cell receptor beta chains derived from one specimen sequenced in a study of blood T cell repertoires in COVID-19. Data came from immunoSEQ multiplex PCR; TCRdb stores just in-frame clones and leaves some out. The data show about 250,000 clones, 75% to 85% seen once. Sequencing used PBMCs or T cells enriched from blood (not recorded which). These receptors all come from a woman in her forties or fifties with acute COVID-19.

This chain's CDR3 is CASRRGASGGAWEEQFF. CDR3 bases: TGTGCCAGCAGGCGAGGGGCTAGCGGGGGGGCCTGGGAGGAGCAGTTCTTC. The V call is TRBV25-1, the J call TRBJ2-1; 12 nucleotides agree with TRBD2. The CDR3 consists of 17 residues. Germline CDR1 reads MGHDK; CDR2 reads SYGVNS. The ends lost 6 bases at V and 10 bases at J; junction bases unmatched: 16.

This clone was counted a few times. The V gene is TRBV30, the J gene TRBJ2-2; 8 nucleotides agree with TRBD2. The CDR3 extends over 15 amino acids. The germline V gene has CDR1 GTSNPN and CDR2 SVGIG (reference sequence). The V and J ends lost 4 bases and 7 bases, in that order; junction bases with no gene match: 11. The CDR3 region has the DNA TGTGCCTGGAAACGCGGGGGGAACACAGGCGGGGAGCTGTTTTTT. Protein: CAWKRGGNTGGELFF.

The sample holds one count of this clone. V gene TRBV7-3 combines with J gene TRBJ1-1; D uncertain. Germline V gene sequence: CDR1 SGHTA, CDR2 FQGTGA. This CDR3 comprises 13 residues. V was trimmed by 6 bases and J by 5 bases, leaving 13 bases between them. The CDR3 spells CASSLQRGTEAFF. The CDR3 bases are TGTGCCAGCAGTTTACAGAGAGGAACTGAAGCTTTCTTT.

CDR3 nucleotides: TGTGCCAGCAGCGTAGGACATTATTCACCCCTCCACTTT. Translated: CASSVGHYSPLHF. V gene TRBV9 combines with J gene TRBJ1-6; D gene ambiguous. CDR1 and CDR2 from the germline V gene are SGDLS and YYNGEE. V lost 0 bases, J lost 8 bases, and 6 bases lay in between. The CDR3 spans 13 residues.

The chain joins TRBV2 to TRBJ2-5; TRBD1 might be the D (5 bases). Germline V CDR1 and CDR2: SNHLY, FYNNEI. The CDR3 is 14 residues long. Trimming left V 4 bases short and J 5 bases short, with 14 bases between. The CDR3 bases are TGTGCCAGCAGTGCCCAGGGCCTCCGGGAGACCCAGTACTTC. Its translation is CASSAQGLRETQYF.

The J gene is TRBJ1-2, the V gene TRBV9; TRBD1 aligns across 8 bases. The germline CDR1 and CDR2 sequences are SGDLS and YYNGEE. V gave up 3 bases and J gave up 1 base; unmatched junction bases: 8. The CDR3 covers 16 residues. CDR3: CASSAPDRADNYGYTF. CDR3 sequence (DNA): TGTGCCAGCAGCGCACCGGACAGGGCCGATAACTATGGCTACACCTTC. Supplemented by reference TRBV9 and TRBJ1-2, the full variable domain reads DSGVTQTPKHLITATGQRVTLRCSPRSGDLSVYWYQQSLDQGLQFLIQYYNGEERAKGNILERFSAQQFPDLHSELNLSSLELGDSALYFCASSAPDRADNYGYTFGSGTRLTVV.

The gene calls are TRBV7-2 and TRBJ1-2; 9 nucleotides align to TRBD1. V trimming: 5 bases; J trimming: 7 bases; junction bases outside the gene matches: 8. There are 14 residues in the CDR3. Germline CDR1 and CDR2: SGHTA and FQGNSA. CDR3 region: CASSPNRGQSGYTF. For the CDR3, the DNA is TGTGCCAGCAGCCCAAACAGGGGGCAGAGTGGCTACACCTTC. Combining the CDR3 with reference TRBV7-2 and TRBJ1-2 gives the whole variable domain GAGVSQSPSNKVTEKGKDVELRCDPISGHTALYWYRQSLGQGLEFLIYFQGNSAPDKSGLPSDRFSAERTGGSVSTLTIQRTQQEDSAVYLCASSPNRGQSGYTFGSGTRLTVV.

This chain connects TRBV7-8 to TRBJ1-5; a possible D gene is TRBD1 (6 bases). In germline, CDR1 is SGHVS, CDR2 FQNEAQ. Trimming cost V 4 bases and J 4 bases, with 11 bases left between them. CDR3 length equals 14 residues. CDR3 coding DNA: TGTGCCAGCAGCTCGTTGGACAGAAATCAGCCCCAGCATTTT. This encodes CASSSLDRNQPQHF. Full variable domain (missing parts from reference TRBV7-8 and TRBJ1-5): GAGVSQSPRYKVAKRGQDVALRCDPISGHVSLFWYQQALGQGPEFLTYFQNEAQLDKSGLPSDRFFAERPEGSVSTLKIQRTQQEDSAVYLCASSSLDRNQPQHFGDGTRLSIL.

The chain joins TRBV15 to TRBJ2-5; 8 nucleotides line up with TRBD2. Trimming removed 3 bases from V and 4 bases from J; junction bases left unmatched: 13. The length of the CDR3 is 17 residues. Germline V gene sequence: CDR1 LNHNV, CDR2 YYDKDF (reference sequence). CDR3 bases: TGTGCCACCAGCAGGGGAACTAGCGGTTCCCTAGGAGAGACCCAGTACTTC. Translating gives CATSRGTSGSLGETQYF. Full variable domain (rest looked up from reference TRBV15 and TRBJ2-5): DAMVIQNPRYQVTQFGKPVTLSCSQTLNHNVMYWYQQKSSQAPKLLFHYYDKDFNNEADTPDNFQSRRPNTSFCFLDIRSPGLGDTAMYLCATSRGTSGSLGETQYFGPGTRLLVL.

A note on this clone: The sample holds other DNA sequences that translate to the same CDR3. This chain joins TRBV10-3 and TRBJ1-1; TRBD1 aligns across 11 bases. Germline V gene data show CDR1 as ENHRY and CDR2 as SYGVKD. The CDR3 runs to 13 residues. Trimming cost V 8 bases and J 3 bases; bases outside gene matches: 2. The CDR3 DNA reads TGTGCCATCTCGGGACAGGGGGACACTGAAGCTTTCTTT. It codes for CAISGQGDTEAFF.

The rearrangement uses TRBV6-6 and TRBJ1-1, with 8 bases lining up with TRBD1. This CDR3 contains 15 residues. Germline loops: CDR1 MNHNY, CDR2 SVGAGI (reference sequence). V lost 10 bases to trimming and J lost 2 bases; unmatched junction nucleotides: 12. CDR3 sequence (DNA): TGTGCCATTATCCCCGGGACAGGATATAACACTGAAGCTTTCTTT. It specifies CAIIPGTGYNTEAFF.

This clone appeared a few times. The V and J genes are TRBV18 and TRBJ1-1; D is unclear. Trimming cost V 3 bases and J 0 bases, with 14 bases left between them. CDR3 size: 16 residues. Germline V gene lookup returns CDR1 KGHSH and CDR2 LQKENI. Here the CDR3 reads CASSPRLGGMNTEAFF. CDR3 bases: TGTGCCAGCTCACCCCGACTGGGAGGCATGAACACTGAAGCTTTCTTT.

This clone was counted between two and nine times. This chain joins TRBV4-3 and TRBJ1-5; TRBD1 might be the D (5 bases). The CDR3 loop spans 16 amino acids. The V end was cut by 1 base, the J end by 5 bases, with 15 bases between. Germline CDR1 LGHNA, CDR2 YSLEER. Here the CDR3 reads CASSQGSGWGDQPQHF. The CDR3 nucleotides are TGCGCCAGCAGCCAAGGCTCCGGGTGGGGGGATCAGCCCCAGCATTTT.

The rearrangement joins TRBV7-3 to TRBJ2-3, with TRBD2 identical over 11 bases. The CDR3 sequence is 16 residues long. J lost 4 bases, V lost 3 bases, and 6 bases had no gene match. CDR1 and CDR2 from the germline V gene are SGHTA and FQGTGA. The DNA for the CDR3 is TGTGCCAGCAGCTTGGGACTAGCGGTTAGCGCAGATACGCAGTATTTT. This sequence encodes CASSLGLAVSADTQYF.

The rearrangement uses TRBV29-1 and TRBJ1-2; 7 bases line up with TRBD1. The V gene's germline CDR1 is SQVTM and CDR2 ANQGSEA. Trimming took 4 bases from V and 7 from J; bases not matched to a gene: 6. This CDR3 has 12 residues. DNA of the CDR3: TGCAGCGTTGGTGAAGGGGGCACTGGCTACACCTTC. As protein: CSVGEGGTGYTF.

This chain links TRBV7-2 with TRBJ1-2, with 7 bases aligning to TRBD1. The V gene's germline CDR1 is SGHTA and CDR2 FQGNSA. The V segment lost 3 bases and the J segment 0 bases; nucleotides outside the gene matches: 10. The CDR3 totals 17 residues. For the CDR3, the DNA is TGTGCCAGCAGCTTTCGGGACAGCATTCAAGCTAACTATGGCTACACCTTC. It is translated as CASSFRDSIQANYGYTF.

This chain uses TRBV19 with TRBJ1-2; D is perhaps TRBD1 (5 bases). V lost 7 bases and J lost 5, with 17 bases in between. The CDR3 runs to 14 residues. In germline, CDR1 is LNHDA, CDR2 SQIVND (reference sequence). CDR3 coding DNA: TGTGCCAGTATAGGGACCGCCGGGGGGTATGGCTACACCTTC. It yields the protein CASIGTAGGYGYTF.

In DNA, the CDR3 is TGTGCCAGCAGCCAAGGGACAGAGTACGAGCAGTACTTC. Translating it yields CASSQGTEYEQYF. The chain uses TRBV14 and TRBJ2-7, with a possible D match to TRBD1 (6 bases). The germline gives CDR1 SGHDN, CDR2 FVKESK. CDR3 size: 13 residues. The V and J ends lost 1 base and 4 bases respectively, with 8 bases between them.